These 9 T cell receptor beta chains originate from one sample sequenced in a study of STAT5B mutations in CD4+ large granular lymphocyte leukemia. This table comes from immunoSEQ multiplex PCR, and its TCRdb copy is limited to in-frame clones, with some not included. The table shows approximately 24,000 clones, with 80% to 85% occurring only once. Sequencing used CD4+ T cells from blood buffy coats. The receptors originated from a human donor in good health.

The chain combines TRBV9 with TRBJ2-1; unclear D gene. CDR3 size: 13 residues. In germline, CDR1 is SGDLS, CDR2 YYNGEE. With 1 base removed from V and 10 bases from J, the gap between germline ends came to 12 bases. The chain's CDR3 is CASSVFAGREQFF. The CDR3 coding sequence is TGTGCCAGCAGCGTATTTGCCGGGCGGGAGCAGTTCTTC. The full variable domain, completed using reference TRBV9 and TRBJ2-1, is DSGVTQTPKHLITATGQRVTLRCSPRSGDLSVYWYQQSLDQGLQFLIQYYNGEERAKGNILERFSAQQFPDLHSELNLSSLELGDSALYFCASSVFAGREQFFGPGTRLTVL.

V and J are TRBV29-1 and TRBJ2-3; 8 nucleotides line up with TRBD2. Germline V gene sequence: CDR1 SQVTM, CDR2 ANQGSEA. With 7 bases clipped from V and 4 bases from J, the junction kept 16 bases outside the gene matches. The CDR3 is 16 amino acids. DNA of the CDR3: TGCAGCGGCTTTCCGCCGGGGGGGGCGCATCCAGATACGCAGTATTTT. Amino acid sequence: CSGFPPGGAHPDTQYF.

The chain recombines TRBV27 with TRBJ2-7; D uncertain. Germline V lookup: CDR1 MNHEY, CDR2 SMNVEV (reference sequence). The CDR3 is 13 amino acids. The CDR3 nucleotides are TGTGCCAGCAGTCCCCGGGCCCACTACGAGCGGTACGTC. Protein sequence: CASSPRAHYERYV.

The rearrangement links TRBV6-6 to TRBJ2-1, with TRBD2 matching over 12 bases. Trimming removed 5 bases from V and 7 bases from J; junction bases left unmatched: 0. This CDR3 contains 13 residues. Germline values: CDR1 MNHNY, CDR2 SVGAGI (reference sequence). The chain's CDR3 is CASSLAGGNEQFF. In DNA, the CDR3 is TGTGCCAGCAGTCTAGCGGGAGGGAATGAGCAGTTCTTC.

The chain is built from TRBV7-8 and TRBJ2-3, with TRBD1 matching 7 bases. V shed 3 bases, J shed 3 bases, and the junction held 6 bases outside the gene matches. This CDR3 has 15 amino acids. The V gene's germline CDR1 is SGHVS and CDR2 FQNEAQ. This CDR3 reads CASSFTGVSTDTQYF. CDR3 sequence (DNA): TGTGCCAGCAGCTTTACAGGGGTTTCAACAGATACGCAGTATTTT.

The genes are TRBV11-3 and TRBJ2-2; 10 bases map to TRBD1. The V and J ends lost 5 bases and 7 bases, in that order; junction bases with no gene match: 4. Germline loops: CDR1 SGHNT, CDR2 YENEEA. The CDR3 is made up of 14 amino acids. DNA of the CDR3: TGTGCCAGCAGCCCCGGGACAGGGGACGGGGAGCTGTTTTTT. Translating it yields CASSPGTGDGELFF.

V usage is TRBV9 and J usage is TRBJ2-1, with D possibly TRBD1 on 6 matching bases. The germline V gene has CDR1 SGDLS and CDR2 YYNGEE. V was cut by 0 bases and J by 3 bases, with 13 bases left in between. The CDR3 has 16 amino acids. The CDR3 is CASSVASGTSYNEQFF. The CDR3 DNA follows: TGTGCCAGCAGCGTAGCATCCGGGACAAGCTACAATGAGCAGTTCTTC.

CDR3 in amino acids: CASSLEGRDNEQFF. The CDR3 DNA reads as TGCGCCAGCAGCTTGGAGGGCAGAGACAATGAGCAGTTCTTC. The chain has TRBV5-1 and TRBJ2-1; D is undetermined. V was shortened by 0 bases and J by 5 bases, with 9 bases between the two germline ends. This CDR3 contains 14 residues. Per the germline V gene, CDR1 is SGHRS and CDR2 is YFSETQ.

The gene calls are TRBV10-3 and TRBJ1-2, with D maybe TRBD1 (5 bases). The V end was cut by 8 bases, the J end by 5 bases, with 18 bases between. Germline V gene data show CDR1 as ENHRY and CDR2 as SYGVKD. The CDR3 spans 14 residues. The DNA of the CDR3 is TGTGCCATCTCCGGGACTAGGGGAGAATATGGCTACACCTTC. It codes for CAISGTRGEYGYTF.